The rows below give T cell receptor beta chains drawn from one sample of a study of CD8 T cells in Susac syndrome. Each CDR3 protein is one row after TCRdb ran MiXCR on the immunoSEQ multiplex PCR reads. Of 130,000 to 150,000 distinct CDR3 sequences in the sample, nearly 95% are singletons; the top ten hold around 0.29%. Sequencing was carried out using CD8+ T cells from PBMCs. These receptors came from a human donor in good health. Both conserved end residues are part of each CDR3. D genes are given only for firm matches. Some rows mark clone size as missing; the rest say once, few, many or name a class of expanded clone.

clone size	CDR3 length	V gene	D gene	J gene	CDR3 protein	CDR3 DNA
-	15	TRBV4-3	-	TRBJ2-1	CASSQEGDSYNEQFF	TGCGCCAGCAGCCAAGAGGGGGATTCCTACAATGAGCAGTTCTTC
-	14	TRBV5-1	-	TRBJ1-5	CASSWGQGSQPQHF	TGCGCCAGCAGCTGGGGTCAGGGGAGTCAGCCCCAGCATTTT
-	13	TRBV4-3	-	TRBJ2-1	CASSLVGQREQFF	TGCGCCAGCAGCCTCGTCGGACAGCGGGAACAGTTCTTC
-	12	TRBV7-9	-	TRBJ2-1	CASTPSGGEQFF	TGTGCCAGCACCCCCTCTGGGGGTGAGCAGTTCTTC
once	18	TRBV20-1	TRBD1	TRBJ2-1	CSARDLGQGARSYNEQFF	TGCAGTGCTAGAGATCTGGGGCAGGGGGCTAGATCCTACAATGAGCAGTTCTTC
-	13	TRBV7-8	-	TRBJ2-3	CASSPHRIDTQYF	TGTGCCAGCAGCCCGCATCGAATTGATACGCAGTATTTT
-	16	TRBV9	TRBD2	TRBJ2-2	CASSVTAGPDTGELFF	TGTGCCAGCAGCGTAACAGCGGGACCGGACACCGGGGAGCTGTTTTTT
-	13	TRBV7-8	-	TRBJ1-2	CASRRMWDKGYTF	TGTGCCAGCAGGAGGATGTGGGACAAAGGCTACACCTTC
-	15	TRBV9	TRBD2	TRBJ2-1	CASSLGLAGGNEQFF	TGTGCCAGCAGCTTGGGACTAGCGGGAGGCAATGAGCAGTTCTTC
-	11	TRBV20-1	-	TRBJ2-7	CSAGNWDEQYF	TGCAGTGCTGGGAATTGGGACGAGCAGTACTTC
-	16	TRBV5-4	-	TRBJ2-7	CASSLAAGPGGYEQYF	TGTGCCAGCAGCTTGGCAGCAGGGCCCGGGGGCTACGAGCAGTACTTC
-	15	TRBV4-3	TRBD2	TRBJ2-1	CASSSGTWTPDEQFF	TGCGCCAGCAGCAGCGGGACGTGGACACCCGATGAGCAGTTCTTC
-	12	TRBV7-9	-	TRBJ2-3	CASSSGSDTQYF	TGTGCCAGCAGCTCCGGGTCAGATACGCAGTATTTT
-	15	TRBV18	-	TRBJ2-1	CASRSADHTNNEQFF	TGTGCCAGCCGATCAGCGGACCACACTAACAATGAGCAGTTCTTC
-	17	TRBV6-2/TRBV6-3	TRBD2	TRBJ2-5	CASSYWKGLADQETQYF	TGTGCCAGCAGTTACTGGAAGGGACTAGCGGACCAAGAGACCCAGTACTTC
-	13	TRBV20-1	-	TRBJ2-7	CSARTKYHYEQYF	TGCAGTGCTAGGACTAAATATCACTACGAGCAGTACTTC
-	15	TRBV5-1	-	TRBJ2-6	CASSPGGSGANVLTF	TGCGCCAGCAGCCCTGGGGGGTCTGGGGCCAACGTCCTGACTTTC
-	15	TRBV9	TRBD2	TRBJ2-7	CASSVSSGRSYEQYF	TGTGCCAGCAGCGTCTCTAGCGGGAGGTCCTACGAGCAGTACTTC
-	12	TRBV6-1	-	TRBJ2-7	CASSDPGEEQYF	TGTGCCAGCAGTGACCCCGGTGAAGAGCAGTACTTC
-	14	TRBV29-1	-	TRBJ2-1	CSVDGLSSYNEQFF	TGCAGCGTTGATGGCCTAAGCTCCTACAATGAGCAGTTCTTC
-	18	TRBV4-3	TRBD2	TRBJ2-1	CASSQEGLAGGPLDEQFF	TGCGCCAGCAGCCAAGAAGGGCTAGCGGGAGGCCCCCTTGATGAGCAGTTCTTC
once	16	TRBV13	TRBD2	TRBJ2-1	CASSFLSGGRYNEQFF	TGTGCCAGCAGCTTTCTATCGGGAGGGAGGTACAATGAGCAGTTCTTC
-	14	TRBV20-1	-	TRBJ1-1	CSASKGWMNTEAFF	TGCAGTGCTAGTAAAGGTTGGATGAACACTGAAGCTTTCTTT
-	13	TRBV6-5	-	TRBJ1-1	CASRGAMDTEAFF	TGTGCGTCCAGGGGCGCGATGGACACTGAAGCTTTCTTT
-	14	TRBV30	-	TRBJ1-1	CAWIRTVANTEAFF	TGTGCCTGGATCCGGACAGTGGCGAACACTGAAGCTTTCTTT
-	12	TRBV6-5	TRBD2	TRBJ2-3	CATGTSRGAQYF	TGTGCCACCGGTACTTCCCGGGGGGCGCAGTATTTT
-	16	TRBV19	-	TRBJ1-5	CASDHRIREPNQPQHF	TGTGCCAGCGACCACAGGATCAGAGAACCCAATCAGCCCCAGCATTTT
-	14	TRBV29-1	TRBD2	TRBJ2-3	CSGKLAGVTDTQYF	TGCAGCGGGAAACTAGCGGGGGTGACAGATACGCAGTATTTT
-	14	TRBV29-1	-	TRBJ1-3	CSTTGTESGNTIYF	TGCAGTACAACCGGGACCGAATCTGGAAACACCATATATTTT
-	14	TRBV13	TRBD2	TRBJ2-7	CASSSGLATYEQYF	TGTGCCAGCAGCTCGGGACTAGCGACCTACGAGCAGTACTTC
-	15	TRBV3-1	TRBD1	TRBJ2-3	CASSHRTGGFATQYF	TGTGCCAGCAGCCACCGGACAGGGGGCTTTGCTACGCAGTATTTT